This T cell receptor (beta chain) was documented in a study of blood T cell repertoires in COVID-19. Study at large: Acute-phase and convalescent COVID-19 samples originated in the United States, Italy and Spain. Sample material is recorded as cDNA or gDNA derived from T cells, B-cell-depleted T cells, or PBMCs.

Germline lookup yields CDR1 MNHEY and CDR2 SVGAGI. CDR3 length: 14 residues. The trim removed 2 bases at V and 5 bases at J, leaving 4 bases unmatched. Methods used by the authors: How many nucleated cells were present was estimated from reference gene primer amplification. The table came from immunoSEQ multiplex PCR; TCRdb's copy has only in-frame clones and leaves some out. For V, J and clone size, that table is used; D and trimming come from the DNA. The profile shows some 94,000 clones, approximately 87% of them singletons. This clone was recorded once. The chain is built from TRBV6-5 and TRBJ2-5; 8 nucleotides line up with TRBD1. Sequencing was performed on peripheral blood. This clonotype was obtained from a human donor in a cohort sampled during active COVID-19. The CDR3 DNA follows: TGTGCCAGCAGTTACGCTACAGGGGGGGAGACCCAGTACTTC. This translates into CASSYATGGETQYF.